This T cell receptor beta chain was recorded in a study of radiation and T cells in renal cell carcinoma. About the research overall: Nephrectomy followed 15 Gy stereotactic body radiation by 4 weeks. The study's findings and limits: Pretreatment tumor biopsies were lacking, so baseline clonotypes are unknown. Top tumor clonotypes rose in blood 2 weeks post-radiation, then contracted.

Remarks on this clone: Its target is not known.

The protocol was immunoSEQ multiplex PCR, while the TCRdb copy is restricted to in-frame clones and leaves out a portion. This table holds some 75,000 clones, around 80% found once. Indicated time point: blood 2 weeks post-SBRT. As for treatment: 15 Gy SBRT to primary tumor, nephrectomy 4 weeks later. This renal cell carcinoma was of the clear cell type. CDR1 and CDR2 (germline): SGHTS, YDEGEE. There are 13 residues in the CDR3. Trimming stripped 2 bases from V and 2 bases from J, with 8 bases between. J is TRBJ2-7 and V is TRBV5-8, with D maybe TRBD2 (5 bases). The sample was blood, taken from a patient whose treatment included radiotherapy and nephrectomy. The TCR originated in a man in his 60s with renal cell carcinoma. This CDR3 is CASSFNGAYEQYF. The CDR3 DNA reads TGTGCCAGCAGCTTTAACGGGGCCTACGAGCAGTACTTC.